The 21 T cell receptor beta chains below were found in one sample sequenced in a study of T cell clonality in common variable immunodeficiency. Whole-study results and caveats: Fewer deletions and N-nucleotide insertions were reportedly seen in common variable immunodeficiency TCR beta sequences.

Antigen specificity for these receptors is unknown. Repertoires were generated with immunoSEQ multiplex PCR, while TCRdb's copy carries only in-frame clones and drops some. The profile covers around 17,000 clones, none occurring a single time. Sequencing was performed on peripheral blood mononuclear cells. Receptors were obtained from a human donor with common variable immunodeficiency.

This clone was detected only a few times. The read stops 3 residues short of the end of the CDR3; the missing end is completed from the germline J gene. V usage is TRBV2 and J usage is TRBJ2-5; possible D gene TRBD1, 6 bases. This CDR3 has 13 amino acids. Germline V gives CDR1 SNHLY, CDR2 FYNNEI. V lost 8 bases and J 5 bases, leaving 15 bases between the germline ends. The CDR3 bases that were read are TGTGCCAGCCACAGGGATGAGTTCGAGACC. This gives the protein CASHRDEFET. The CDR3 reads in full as CASHRDEFETQYF.

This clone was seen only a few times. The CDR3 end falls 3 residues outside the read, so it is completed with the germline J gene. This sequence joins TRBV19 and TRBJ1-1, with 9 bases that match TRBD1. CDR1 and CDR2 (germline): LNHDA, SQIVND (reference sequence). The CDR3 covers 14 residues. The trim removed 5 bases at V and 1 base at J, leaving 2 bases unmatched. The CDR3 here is CASSLGQGNTEAFF. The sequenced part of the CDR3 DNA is TGTGCCAGTAGTCTGGGACAGGGGAACACTGAA. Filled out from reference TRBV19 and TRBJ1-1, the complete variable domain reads DGGITQSPKYLFRKEGQNVTLSCEQNLNHDAMYWYRQDPGQGLRLIYYSQIVNDFQKGDIAEGYSVSREKKESFPLTVTSAQKNPTAFYLCASSLGQGNTEAFFGQGTRLTVV.

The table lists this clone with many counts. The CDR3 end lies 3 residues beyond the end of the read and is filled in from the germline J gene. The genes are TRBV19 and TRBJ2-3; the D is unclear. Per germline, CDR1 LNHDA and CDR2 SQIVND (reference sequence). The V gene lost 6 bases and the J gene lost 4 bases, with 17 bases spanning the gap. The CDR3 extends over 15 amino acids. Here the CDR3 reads CASSSSRVRADTQYF. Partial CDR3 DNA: TGTGCCAGTAGCTCGTCTCGGGTTCGCGCAGATACG.

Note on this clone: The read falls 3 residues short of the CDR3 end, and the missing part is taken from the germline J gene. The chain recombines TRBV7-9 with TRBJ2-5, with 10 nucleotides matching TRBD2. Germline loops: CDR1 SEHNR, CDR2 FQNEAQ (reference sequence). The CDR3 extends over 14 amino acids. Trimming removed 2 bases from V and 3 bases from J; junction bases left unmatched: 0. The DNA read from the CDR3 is TGTGCCAGCAGCTTACTAGCGGGGGAAGAGACC. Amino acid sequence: CASSLLAGEET. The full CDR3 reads CASSLLAGEETQYF.

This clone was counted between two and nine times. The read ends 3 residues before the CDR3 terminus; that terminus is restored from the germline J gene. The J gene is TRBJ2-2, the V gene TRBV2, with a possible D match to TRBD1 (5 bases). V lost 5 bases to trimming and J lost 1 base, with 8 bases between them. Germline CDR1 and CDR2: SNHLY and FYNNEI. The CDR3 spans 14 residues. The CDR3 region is CASSSQGNTGELFF. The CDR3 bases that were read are TGTGCCAGCAGTTCTCAGGGGAACACCGGGGAG.

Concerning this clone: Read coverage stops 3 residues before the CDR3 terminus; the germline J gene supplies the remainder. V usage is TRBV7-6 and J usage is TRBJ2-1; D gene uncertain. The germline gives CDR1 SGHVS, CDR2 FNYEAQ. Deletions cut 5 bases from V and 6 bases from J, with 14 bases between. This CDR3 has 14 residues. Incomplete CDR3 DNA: TGTGCCAGCAGCCCCCTAAGCGCGTCCAATGAG. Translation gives CASSPLSASNE. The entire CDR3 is CASSPLSASNEQFF. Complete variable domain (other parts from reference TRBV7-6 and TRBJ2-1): GAGVSQSPRYKVTKRGQDVALRCDPISGHVSLYWYRQALGQGPEFLTYFNYEAQQDKSGLPNDRFSAERPEGSISTLTIQRTEQRDSAMYRCASSPLSASNEQFFGPGTRLTVL.

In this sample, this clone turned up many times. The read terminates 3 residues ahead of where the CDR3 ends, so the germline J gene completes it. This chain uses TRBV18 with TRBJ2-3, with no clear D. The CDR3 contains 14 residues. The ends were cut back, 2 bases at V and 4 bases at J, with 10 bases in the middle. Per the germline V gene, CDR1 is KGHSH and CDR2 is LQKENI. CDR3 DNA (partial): TGTGCCAGCTCACCAGAGCCCCCCCCAGATACG. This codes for CASSPEPPPDT. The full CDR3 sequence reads CASSPEPPPDTQYF.

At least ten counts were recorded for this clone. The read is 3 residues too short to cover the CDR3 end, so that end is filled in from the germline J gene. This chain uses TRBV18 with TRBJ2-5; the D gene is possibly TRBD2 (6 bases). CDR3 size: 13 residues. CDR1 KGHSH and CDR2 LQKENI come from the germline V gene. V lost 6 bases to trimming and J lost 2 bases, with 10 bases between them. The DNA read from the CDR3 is TGTGCCAGCTCTAGCGGCCTTCAAGAGACC. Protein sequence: CASSSGLQET. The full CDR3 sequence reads CASSSGLQETQYF.

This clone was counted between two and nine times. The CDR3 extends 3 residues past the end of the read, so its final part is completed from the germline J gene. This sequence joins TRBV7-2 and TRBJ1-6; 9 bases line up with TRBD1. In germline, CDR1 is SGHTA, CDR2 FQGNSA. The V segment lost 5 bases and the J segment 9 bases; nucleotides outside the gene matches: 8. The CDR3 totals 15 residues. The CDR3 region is CASSPQGDRVSPLHF. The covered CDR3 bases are TGTGCCAGCAGCCCCCAGGGGGACAGGGTTTCACCC.

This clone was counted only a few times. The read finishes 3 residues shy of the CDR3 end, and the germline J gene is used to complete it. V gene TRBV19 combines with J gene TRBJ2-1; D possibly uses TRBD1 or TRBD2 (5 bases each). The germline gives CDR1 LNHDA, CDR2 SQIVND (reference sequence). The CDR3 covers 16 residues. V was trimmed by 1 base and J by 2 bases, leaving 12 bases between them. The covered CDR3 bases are TGTGCCAGTAGTATAGTAAGGAGAGGGGCCTACAATGAG. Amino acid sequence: CASSIVRRGAYNE. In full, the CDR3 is CASSIVRRGAYNEQFF.

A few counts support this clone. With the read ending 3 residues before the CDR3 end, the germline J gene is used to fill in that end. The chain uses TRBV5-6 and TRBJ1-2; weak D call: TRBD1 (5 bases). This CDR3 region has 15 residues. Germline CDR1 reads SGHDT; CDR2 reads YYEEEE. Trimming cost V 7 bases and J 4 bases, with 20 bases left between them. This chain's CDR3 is CASEDTSAPVYGYTF. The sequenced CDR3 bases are TGTGCCAGCGAGGACACTTCAGCGCCCGTCTATGGC. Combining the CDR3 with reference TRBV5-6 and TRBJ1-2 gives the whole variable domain DAGVTQSPTHLIKTRGQQVTLRCSPKSGHDTVSWYQQALGQGPQFIFQYYEEEERQRGNFPDRFSGHQFPNYSSELNVNALLLGDSALYLCASEDTSAPVYGYTFGSGTRLTVV.

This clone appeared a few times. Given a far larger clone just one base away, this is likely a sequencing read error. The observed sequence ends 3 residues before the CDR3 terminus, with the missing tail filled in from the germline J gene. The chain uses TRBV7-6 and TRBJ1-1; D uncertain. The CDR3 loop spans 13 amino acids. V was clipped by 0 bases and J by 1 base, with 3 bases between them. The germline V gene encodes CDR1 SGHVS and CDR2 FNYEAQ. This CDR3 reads CASSLAGNTEAFF. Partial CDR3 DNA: TGTGCCAGCAGCTTAGCAGGGAACACTGAA.

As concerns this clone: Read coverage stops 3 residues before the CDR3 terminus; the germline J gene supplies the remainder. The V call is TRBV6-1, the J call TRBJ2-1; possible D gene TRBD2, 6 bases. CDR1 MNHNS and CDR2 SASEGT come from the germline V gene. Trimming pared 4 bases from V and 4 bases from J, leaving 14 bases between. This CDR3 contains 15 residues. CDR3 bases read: TGTGCCAGCAGTGGGGCGGCTGGGGGGTACAATGAG. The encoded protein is CASSGAAGGYNE. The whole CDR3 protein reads CASSGAAGGYNEQFF.

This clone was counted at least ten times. The CDR3 loop reads CSVGGEETQYF. Incomplete CDR3 DNA: TGCAGCGTGGGCGGGGAAGAGACC. The J gene is TRBJ2-5, the V gene TRBV29-1; possible D gene TRBD2, 6 bases. The missing CDR3 end, 3 residues past where the read stops, is filled in from the germline J gene. Germline lookup yields CDR1 SQVTM and CDR2 ANQGSEA. With 6 bases removed from V and 3 bases from J, the gap between germline ends came to 8 bases. This CDR3 contains 11 residues.

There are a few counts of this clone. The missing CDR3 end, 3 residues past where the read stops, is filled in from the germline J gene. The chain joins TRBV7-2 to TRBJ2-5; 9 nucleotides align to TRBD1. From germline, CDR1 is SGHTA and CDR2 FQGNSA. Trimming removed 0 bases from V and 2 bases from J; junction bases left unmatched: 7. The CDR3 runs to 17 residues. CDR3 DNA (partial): TGTGCCAGCAGCTTAGCGCGAGGACAGGGGTTTCAAGAGACC. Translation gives CASSLARGQGFQET. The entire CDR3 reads CASSLARGQGFQETQYF.

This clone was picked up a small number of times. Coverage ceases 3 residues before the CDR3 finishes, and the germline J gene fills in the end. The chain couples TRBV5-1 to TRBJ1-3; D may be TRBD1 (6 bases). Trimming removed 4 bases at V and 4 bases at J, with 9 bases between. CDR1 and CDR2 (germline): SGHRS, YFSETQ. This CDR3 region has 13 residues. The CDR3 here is CASSLGTGNTIYF. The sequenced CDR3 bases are TGCGCCAGCAGCCTAGGGACAGGAAACACC.

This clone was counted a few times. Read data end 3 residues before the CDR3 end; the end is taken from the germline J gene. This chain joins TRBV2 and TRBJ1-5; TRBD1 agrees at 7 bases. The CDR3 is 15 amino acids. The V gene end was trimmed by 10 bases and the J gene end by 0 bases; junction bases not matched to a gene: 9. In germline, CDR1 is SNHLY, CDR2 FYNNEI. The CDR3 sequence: CAISDRANSNQPQHF. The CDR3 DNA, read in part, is TGTGCCATCTCTGACAGGGCCAATAGCAATCAGCCC.

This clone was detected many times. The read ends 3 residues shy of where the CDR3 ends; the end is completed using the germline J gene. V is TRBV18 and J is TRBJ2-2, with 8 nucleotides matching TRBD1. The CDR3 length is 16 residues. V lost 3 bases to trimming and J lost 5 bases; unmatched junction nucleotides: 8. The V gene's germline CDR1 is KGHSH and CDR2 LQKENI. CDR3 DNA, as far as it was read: TGTGCCAGCTCACCGATCACAGGACAGGGAACCGGGGAG. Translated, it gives CASSPITGQGTGE. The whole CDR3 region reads CASSPITGQGTGELFF.

The covered CDR3 bases are TGTGCCAGCTCCCCTAGGACAGGGGGCACTCAAGAGACC. Translating gives CASSPRTGGTQET. The entire CDR3 protein reads CASSPRTGGTQETQYF. V gene TRBV18 combines with J gene TRBJ2-5, with 11 bases aligning to TRBD1. The read is 3 residues too short to cover the CDR3 end, so that end is filled in from the germline J gene. Germline V gives CDR1 KGHSH, CDR2 LQKENI. The V gene end was trimmed by 6 bases and the J gene end by 2 bases; junction bases not matched to a gene: 8. The length of the CDR3 is 16 residues.

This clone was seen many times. The CDR3: CASSGQVGNQPQHF. The sequenced part of the CDR3 DNA is TGTGCCAGCAGTGGTCAGGTTGGCAATCAGCCC. J is TRBJ1-5 and V is TRBV2; no reliable D call. The read stops 3 residues short of the end of the CDR3; the missing end is completed from the germline J gene. The CDR3 loop spans 14 amino acids. V lost 4 bases and J lost 2, with 9 bases in between. Per germline, CDR1 SNHLY and CDR2 FYNNEI.

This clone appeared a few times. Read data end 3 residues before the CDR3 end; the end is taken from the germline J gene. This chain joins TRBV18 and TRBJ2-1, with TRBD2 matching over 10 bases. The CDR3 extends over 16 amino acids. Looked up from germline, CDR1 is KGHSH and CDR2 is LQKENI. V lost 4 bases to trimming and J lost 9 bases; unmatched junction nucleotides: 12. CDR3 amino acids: CASSQRASGGFSEQFF. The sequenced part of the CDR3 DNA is TGTGCCAGCTCACAACGGGCTAGCGGGGGATTTAGTGAG.